This is a list of T cell receptor beta chains from one sample in a study of blood T cell repertoires in COVID-19. Some clones are missing from TCRdb's copy, which holds only in-frame ones; the method was immunoSEQ multiplex PCR. The repertoire holds roughly 30,000 clones, with 65% to 90% as singletons. The sequenced sample was peripheral blood. The receptors originated from a human donor in a cohort sampled during active COVID-19. CDR3s include the opening cysteine and the closing phenylalanine or tryptophan. D genes are given only for firm matches. Size is omitted from some rows. Given values are once, few, many or a class for expanded clones.

abundance	v_gene	len	j_gene	d_gene	CDR3aa	CDR3nt
NA	TRBV11-2	16	TRBJ2-2	TRBD2	CASSTGLAGRTGELFF	TGTGCCAGCAGCACCGGGCTAGCGGGCAGGACCGGGGAGCTGTTTTTT
once	TRBV18	14	TRBJ1-1	NA	CASSLGQKNTEAFF	TGTGCCAGCTCACTCGGACAGAAGAACACTGAAGCTTTCTTT
once	TRBV6-1	18	TRBJ1-2	TRBD1	CASSEARGTGSAVRGYTF	TGTGCCAGCAGTGAAGCGCGCGGGACAGGGTCGGCGGTACGCGGCTACACCTTC
NA	TRBV24-1	15	TRBJ2-7	NA	CATSDSTQVSYEQYF	TGTGCCACCAGTGATTCAACCCAGGTGAGCTACGAGCAGTACTTC
NA	TRBV7-9	17	TRBJ1-3	TRBD1	CASSQYRGQSSGNTIYF	TGTGCCAGCAGCCAATACAGGGGCCAAAGCTCTGGAAACACCATATATTTT
NA	TRBV7-2	13	TRBJ2-5	NA	CASRPPRVETQYF	TGTGCCAGCAGACCCCCCAGGGTGGAGACCCAGTACTTC
once	TRBV20-1	14	TRBJ1-1	TRBD1	CSAIDRVLNTEAFF	TGCAGTGCTATTGACAGGGTTTTGAACACTGAAGCTTTCTTT
NA	TRBV21-1	16	TRBJ2-7	NA	CASSKIPGQGMYEQYF	TGTGCCAGCAGCAAAATTCCGGGACAGGGGATGTACGAGCAGTACTTC
once	TRBV28	17	TRBJ1-2	TRBD1	CASSWGSGQGVNYGYTF	TGTGCCAGCAGTTGGGGGTCGGGACAGGGCGTTAACTATGGCTACACCTTC
NA	TRBV6-4	16	TRBJ2-5	TRBD1	CASSDSPGQGRETQYF	TGTGCCAGCAGTGACTCGCCGGGACAGGGTCGAGAGACCCAGTACTTC
once	TRBV30	14	TRBJ2-7	TRBD2	CAWVLAGGPSEQYF	TGTGCCTGGGTGCTGGCGGGGGGGCCCTCCGAGCAGTACTTC
NA	TRBV6-5	14	TRBJ2-3	TRBD2	CASPPGLAFDTQYF	TGTGCCAGCCCTCCGGGACTAGCCTTTGATACGCAGTATTTT
once	TRBV5-6	17	TRBJ2-5	TRBD1	CASSLGAGTENKETQYF	TGTGCCAGCAGCTTGGGCGCCGGGACAGAGAACAAGGAGACCCAGTACTTC
few	TRBV5-6	17	TRBJ1-6	NA	CASSLGAGVSYNSPLHF	TGTGCCAGCAGCTTGGGGGCAGGCGTCTCCTATAATTCACCCCTCCACTTT
once	TRBV28	14	TRBJ1-6	TRBD1	CASRLDRGNSPLHF	TGTGCCAGCAGATTGGACAGGGGTAATTCACCCCTCCACTTT
NA	TRBV12-3/TRBV12-4	11	TRBJ2-3	NA	CASSPLDTQYF	TGTGCCAGCAGTCCCCTGGATACGCAGTATTTT
NA	TRBV15	16	TRBJ2-1	TRBD2	CATSRGGTSWGNEQFF	TGTGCCACCAGCAGAGGGGGGACTAGCTGGGGGAATGAGCAGTTCTTC
NA	TRBV5-1	16	TRBJ2-1	NA	CASSLAGEFRNNEQFF	TGCGCCAGCAGCTTGGCGGGGGAATTTAGGAACAATGAGCAGTTCTTC
NA	TRBV10-3	17	TRBJ2-2	NA	CAISESLGAINTGELFF	TGTGCCATCAGTGAGTCTTTAGGGGCGATCAACACCGGGGAGCTGTTTTTT
NA	TRBV24-1	14	TRBJ2-7	TRBD2	CATSPSGGLPEQYF	TGTGCCACCAGTCCTAGCGGGGGGCTCCCCGAGCAGTACTTC
NA	TRBV6-2/TRBV6-3	18	TRBJ2-2	TRBD2	CASSHTPPRGGDTGELFF	TGTGCCAGCAGTCATACTCCCCCACGGGGGGGCGACACCGGGGAGCTGTTTTTT
NA	TRBV9	16	TRBJ1-2	TRBD1	CASSPGVGTGSYGYTF	TGTGCCAGCAGCCCCGGGGTTGGGACAGGGAGTTATGGCTACACCTTC
NA	TRBV9	14	TRBJ1-5	NA	CASSGGQTRQPQHF	TGTGCCAGCAGCGGTGGACAGACCCGTCAGCCCCAGCATTTT
NA	TRBV19	14	TRBJ1-4	TRBD1	CASSFGQGAEKLFF	TGTGCCAGTAGTTTTGGACAGGGGGCTGAAAAACTGTTTTTT
NA	TRBV2	14	TRBJ2-1	TRBD2	CASLGGTKVDEQFF	TGTGCCAGCCTGGGGGGGACTAAGGTCGATGAGCAGTTCTTC
NA	TRBV24-1	15	TRBJ2-3	TRBD2	CATSRRGTGGDTQYF	TGTGCCACCAGTAGGAGAGGAACGGGGGGGGATACGCAGTATTTT
NA	TRBV2	15	TRBJ2-5	TRBD2	CASILGSSGVETQYF	TGTGCCAGCATCCTGGGCTCTAGCGGGGTAGAGACCCAGTACTTC
NA	TRBV6-2/TRBV6-3	15	TRBJ2-3	TRBD1	CASSYLGQATDTQYF	TGTGCCAGCAGTTACTTGGGACAGGCCACAGATACGCAGTATTTT
medium-sized	TRBV6-5	15	TRBJ1-2	TRBD1	CASSTRTGKAYGYTF	TGTGCCAGCAGTACCCGGACAGGGAAGGCCTATGGCTACACCTTC
NA	TRBV19	14	TRBJ1-1	NA	CASRGRSGASEAFF	TGTGCCAGTAGGGGCAGATCGGGAGCCTCTGAAGCTTTCTTT
NA	TRBV18	14	TRBJ1-3	NA	CASSPQGSGNTIYF	TGTGCCAGCTCACCCCAGGGTTCTGGAAACACCATATATTTT
NA	TRBV19	15	TRBJ1-4	NA	CASRGATATNEKLFF	TGTGCCAGTAGGGGGGCAACTGCAACTAATGAAAAACTGTTTTTT
NA	TRBV19	13	TRBJ2-5	TRBD1	CASSRDRGETQYF	TGTGCCAGCTCCCGGGACAGAGGAGAGACCCAGTACTTC
NA	TRBV19	13	TRBJ1-2	TRBD1	CASSLEGGGGYTF	TGTGCCAGTAGTTTGGAAGGGGGCGGAGGCTACACCTTC
NA	TRBV7-3	15	TRBJ2-3	TRBD2	CASSLIAGGLDTQYF	TGTGCCAGCAGCTTAATAGCGGGGGGATTAGATACGCAGTATTTT
NA	TRBV6-4	14	TRBJ1-1	TRBD1	CASSAAGTVTEAFF	TGTGCCAGCAGTGCAGCCGGGACAGTGACTGAAGCTTTCTTT
once	TRBV4-2	13	TRBJ2-1	NA	CASSQARGNEQFF	TGTGCCAGCAGCCAGGCCCGAGGCAATGAGCAGTTCTTC
NA	TRBV12-3/TRBV12-4	12	TRBJ2-5	TRBD1	CASRRGLETQYF	TGTGCCAGCAGAAGGGGGCTAGAGACCCAGTACTTC
NA	TRBV5-1	18	TRBJ2-5	TRBD2	CASRPGPPLAGYQETQYF	TGCGCCAGCCGGCCCGGGCCCCCACTAGCGGGCTACCAAGAGACCCAGTACTTC
NA	TRBV25-1	12	TRBJ2-1	NA	CASSFGYNEQFF	TGTGCCAGCAGTTTCGGTTACAATGAGCAGTTCTTC
NA	TRBV4-2	16	TRBJ1-6	NA	CASSQDGSVVYSPLHF	TGTGCCAGCAGCCAAGACGGGTCAGTCGTTTATTCACCCCTCCACTTT
NA	TRBV3-1/TRBV3-2	17	TRBJ1-3	NA	CASSPGDILVSGNTIYF	TGTGCCAGCAGCCCTGGGGACATTCTAGTCTCTGGAAACACCATATATTTT
NA	TRBV7-8	13	TRBJ2-1	NA	CASSPPAVNEQFF	TGTGCCAGCAGCCCCCCCGCGGTGAATGAGCAGTTCTTC
NA	TRBV19	14	TRBJ2-3	TRBD2	CASGLAGGVDTQYF	TGTGCCAGCGGACTAGCGGGGGGCGTCGATACGCAGTATTTT
once	TRBV5-6	14	TRBJ2-5	NA	CASSLAGGRETQYF	TGTGCCAGCAGCTTGGCCGGGGGGCGAGAGACCCAGTACTTC